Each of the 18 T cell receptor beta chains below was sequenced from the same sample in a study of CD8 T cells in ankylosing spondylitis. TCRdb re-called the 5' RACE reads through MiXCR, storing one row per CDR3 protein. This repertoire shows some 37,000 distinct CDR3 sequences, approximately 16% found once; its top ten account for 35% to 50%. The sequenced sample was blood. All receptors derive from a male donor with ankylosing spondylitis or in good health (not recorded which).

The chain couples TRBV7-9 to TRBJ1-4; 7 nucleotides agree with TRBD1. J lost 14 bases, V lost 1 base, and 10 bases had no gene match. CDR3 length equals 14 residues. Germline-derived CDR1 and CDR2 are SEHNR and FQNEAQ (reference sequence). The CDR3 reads CASSLGDLVTGLFF. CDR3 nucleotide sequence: TGTGCCAGCAGCTTAGGTGATCTGGTGACAGGGCTGTTTTTT.

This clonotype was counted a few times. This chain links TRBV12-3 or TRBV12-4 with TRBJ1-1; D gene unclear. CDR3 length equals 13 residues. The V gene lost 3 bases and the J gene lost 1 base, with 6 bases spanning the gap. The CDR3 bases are TGTGCCAGCAGTTTTAGGCAGAACACTGAAGCTTTCTTT. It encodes CASSFRQNTEAFF.

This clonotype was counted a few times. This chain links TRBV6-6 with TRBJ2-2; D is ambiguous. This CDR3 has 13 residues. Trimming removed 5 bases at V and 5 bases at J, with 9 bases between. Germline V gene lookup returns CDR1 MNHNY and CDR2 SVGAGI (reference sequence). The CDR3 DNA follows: TGTGCCAGCAGTATAACAGCAACCGGGGAGCTGTTTTTT. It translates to CASSITATGELFF.

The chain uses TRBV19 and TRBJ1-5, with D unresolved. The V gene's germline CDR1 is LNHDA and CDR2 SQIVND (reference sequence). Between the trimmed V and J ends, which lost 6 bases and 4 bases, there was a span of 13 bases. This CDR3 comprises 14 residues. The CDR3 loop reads CASRNRDTNQPQHF. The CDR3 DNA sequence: TGTGCCAGTAGGAACAGAGATACAAATCAGCCCCAGCATTTT.

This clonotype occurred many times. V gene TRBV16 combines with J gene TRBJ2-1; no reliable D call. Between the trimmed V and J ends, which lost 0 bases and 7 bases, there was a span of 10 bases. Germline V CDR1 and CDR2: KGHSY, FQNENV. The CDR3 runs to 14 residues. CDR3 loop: CASSQSRLANEQFF. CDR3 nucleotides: TGTGCCAGCAGCCAATCGCGTCTGGCAAATGAGCAGTTCTTC.

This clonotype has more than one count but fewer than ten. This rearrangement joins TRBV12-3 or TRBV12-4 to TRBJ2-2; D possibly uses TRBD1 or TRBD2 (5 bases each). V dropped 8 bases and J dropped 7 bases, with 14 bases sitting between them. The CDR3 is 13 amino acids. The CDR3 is CASVRTRGGELFF. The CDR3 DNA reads TGTGCCAGCGTCCGCACTAGGGGCGGGGAGCTGTTTTTT.

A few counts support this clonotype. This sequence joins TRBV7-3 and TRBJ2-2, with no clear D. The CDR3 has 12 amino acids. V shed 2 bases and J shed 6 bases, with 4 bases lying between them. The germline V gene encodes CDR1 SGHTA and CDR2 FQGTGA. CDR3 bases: TGTGCCAGCAGCTTAGTCTCCGGGGAGCTGTTTTTT. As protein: CASSLVSGELFF.

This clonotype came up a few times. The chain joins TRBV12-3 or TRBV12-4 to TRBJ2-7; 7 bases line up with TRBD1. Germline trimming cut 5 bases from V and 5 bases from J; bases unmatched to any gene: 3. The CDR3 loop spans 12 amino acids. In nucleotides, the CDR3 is TGTGCCAGCAGTACGGACAGGAACGAGCAGTACGTC. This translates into CASSTDRNEQYV.

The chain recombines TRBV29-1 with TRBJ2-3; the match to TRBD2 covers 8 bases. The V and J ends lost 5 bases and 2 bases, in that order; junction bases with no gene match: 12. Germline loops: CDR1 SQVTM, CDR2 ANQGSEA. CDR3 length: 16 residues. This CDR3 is CSVFGGRMVPTDTQYF. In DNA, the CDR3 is TGCAGCGTTTTTGGCGGGAGGATGGTGCCCACAGATACGCAGTATTTT.

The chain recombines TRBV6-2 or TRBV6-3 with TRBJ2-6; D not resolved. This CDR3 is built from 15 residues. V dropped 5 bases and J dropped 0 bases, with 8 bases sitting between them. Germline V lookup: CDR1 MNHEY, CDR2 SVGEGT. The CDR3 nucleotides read TGTGCCAGCAGTATGGTTAACTCTGGGGCCAACGTCCTGACTTTC. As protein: CASSMVNSGANVLTF.

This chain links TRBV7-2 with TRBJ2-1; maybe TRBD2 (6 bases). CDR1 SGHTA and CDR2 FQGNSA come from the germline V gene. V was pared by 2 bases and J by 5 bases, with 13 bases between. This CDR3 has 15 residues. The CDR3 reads CASSLWVGGNNEQFF. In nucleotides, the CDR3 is TGTGCCAGCAGCTTATGGGTGGGCGGGAACAATGAGCAGTTCTTC.

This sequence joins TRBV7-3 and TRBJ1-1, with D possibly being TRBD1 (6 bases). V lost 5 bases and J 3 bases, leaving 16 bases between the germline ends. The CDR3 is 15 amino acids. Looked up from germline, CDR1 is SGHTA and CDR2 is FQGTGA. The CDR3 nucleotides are TGTGCCAGCAGCCCAAACCCAGGGGACGACACTGAAGCTTTCTTT. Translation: CASSPNPGDDTEAFF.

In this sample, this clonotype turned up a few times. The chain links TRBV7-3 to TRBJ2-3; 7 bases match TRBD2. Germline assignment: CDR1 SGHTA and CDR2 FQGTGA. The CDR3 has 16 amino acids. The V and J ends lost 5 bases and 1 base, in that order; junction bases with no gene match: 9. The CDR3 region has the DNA TGTGCCAGCAGCCGCGCCCTCGCGGGGGGCACAGATACGCAGTATTTT. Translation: CASSRALAGGTDTQYF.

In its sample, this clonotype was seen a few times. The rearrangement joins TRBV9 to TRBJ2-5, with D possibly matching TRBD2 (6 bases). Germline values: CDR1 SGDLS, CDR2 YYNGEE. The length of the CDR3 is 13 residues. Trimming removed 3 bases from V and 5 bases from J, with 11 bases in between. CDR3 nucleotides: TGTGCCAGCAGCGGCGGGGTTTGGGAGACCCAGTACTTC. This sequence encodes CASSGGVWETQYF.

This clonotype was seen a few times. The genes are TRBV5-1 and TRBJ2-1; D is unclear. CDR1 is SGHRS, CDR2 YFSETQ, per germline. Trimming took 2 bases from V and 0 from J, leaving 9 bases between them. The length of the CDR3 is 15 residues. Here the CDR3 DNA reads TGCGCCAGCAGCTTTTCAGCGAGCTCCTACAATGAGCAGTTCTTC. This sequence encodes CASSFSASSYNEQFF. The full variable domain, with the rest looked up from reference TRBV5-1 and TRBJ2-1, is KAGVTQTPRYLIKTRGQQVTLSCSPISGHRSVSWYQQTPGQGLQFLFEYFSETQRNKGNFPGRFSGRQFSNSRSEMNVSTLELGDSALYLCASSFSASSYNEQFFGPGTRLTVL.

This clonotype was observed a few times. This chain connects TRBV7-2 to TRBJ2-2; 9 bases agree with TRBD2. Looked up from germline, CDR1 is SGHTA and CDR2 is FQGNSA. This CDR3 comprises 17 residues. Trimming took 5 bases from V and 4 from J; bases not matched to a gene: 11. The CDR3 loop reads CASSPQGTSIRTGELFF. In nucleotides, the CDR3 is TGTGCCAGCAGCCCTCAAGGGACTAGCATTCGCACCGGGGAGCTGTTTTTT.

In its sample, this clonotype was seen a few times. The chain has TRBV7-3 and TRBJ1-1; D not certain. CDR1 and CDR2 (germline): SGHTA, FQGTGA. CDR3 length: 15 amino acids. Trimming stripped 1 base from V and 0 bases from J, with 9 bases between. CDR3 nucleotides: TGTGCCAGCAGCTTAATGGCAGACATGAACACTGAAGCTTTCTTT. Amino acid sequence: CASSLMADMNTEAFF.

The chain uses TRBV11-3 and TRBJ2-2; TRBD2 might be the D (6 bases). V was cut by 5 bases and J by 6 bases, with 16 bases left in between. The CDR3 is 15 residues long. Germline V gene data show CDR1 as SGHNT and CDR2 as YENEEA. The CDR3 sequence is CASSRSGGKPGELFF. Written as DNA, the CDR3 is TGTGCCAGCAGCCGGAGTGGGGGGAAACCCGGGGAGCTGTTTTTT.